Sequencing of this TCR beta chain was carried out in a study of shared clonotypes between healthy human individuals (dated by TCRdb to 2020 to 2022). With respect to the entire study: A couple of women and a few men aged 18 to 49 years were included in the cohort. For each donor, CD4 naive and CD4 memory were each run on three plates, CD8 naive on two plates, and CD8 memory on one plate. To estimate repertoire size and how much clonotype sharing occurs between individuals, the study deeply sequenced the blood TCR repertoires of a handful of healthy adults. To increase sequencing depth and limit assay-specific biases, TCR repertoire library preparation and sequencing were carried out by different laboratories using diverse techniques. Each donor's leukapheresis produced roughly between roughly 0.9 and 9 billion PBMCs. The full study reports these points: Across a few donors, about 5% of naive CD4, roughly 3.8% of naive CD8, around 2.5% of memory CD4, and 0.4% of memory CD8 clonotypes were shared. Higher generation probabilities were observed for clonotypes shared by all four sorted-subset donors than for non-shared clonotypes. Because the study included a small number of donors, the genetic and exposure-history diversity represented was limited. Estimated clonotype richness was generally larger for naive than for memory subsets. Pairwise subsampling led to the expectation that sequencing depth would affect the degree of clonotype sharing among donors. Sampling was restricted to blood, and TCR repertoires in tissue are likely to differ from TCR repertoires in blood. Rarefaction of sorted-subset datasets indicated incomplete sequencing despite the large sequencing depth.

Using the deep immunoSEQ assay, multiplex PCR amplified TCR CDR3 regions from genomic DNA. Extracted genomic DNA from each cell subset was spread evenly across all wells of several immunoSEQ 96-well plates, with each plate serving as a replicate. Each replicate PCR for sorted subsets received about 210 ng genomic DNA, equal to 28,000 or so T cell genomes. Purified libraries were measured with a Qubit 3.0 fluorometer, size-checked on a Bioanalyzer 2100, and measured again with the KAPA Library Quantification kit. Every immunoSEQ 96-well plate was sequenced on a dedicated single-read 150-cycle Illumina NextSeq 550 flow cell. The original methods were these. Because the immunoSEQ output held only junctional sequences and lacked quality scores, the filtering could not match the filtering applied to full-length reads. To assign V/J genes and CDR3, sequences were annotated against IMGT germline references using PyIR, a Python wrapper for IgBLAST v1.9. Any read was removed if the V/J assignment was weak (E-value above 1e-6), the CDR3 was missing, or the read contained stop codons, out-of-frame junctions, or ambiguous translated residues. V3J clonotypes were defined as sequences sharing an identical inferred V gene, J gene, and CDR3 amino acid sequence. Percentage overlap between repertoires was computed as shared unique clonotypes divided by the size of the smaller repertoire. Richness of each repertoire was evaluated using RTK rarefaction, the Chao1 estimator, and Recon v2.1 estimates of unobserved clonotypes. Generation probabilities were computed with OLGA for all TCRbeta clonotypes obtained by the gDNA method from four donors. What TCRdb holds here is the immuneACCESS table cut down to in-frame rearrangements. Part of the clones is not present; checked against another copy, under half of the missing clones reflect an unresolved V gene, and the others are unexplained. The V and J calls and clone size were taken over from that table, and D and trimming were inferred from the DNA. The sample table lists some 1.5 million clones, around 98% of them with a count of one. The ten largest clonotypes hold roughly 0.42% of the sample.

About this clone itself: What this receptor recognizes is not known. There are no base qualities to consult, and no much larger clone falls within one base.

The donors were healthy, HIV-negative adults with no recently reported acute infections or vaccinations. Every donor was a Caucasian adult residing in Nashville, Tennessee, USA. CD4+ T cells were enriched by magnetic negative selection, after which naive cells were positively selected on CD45RA and the negative fraction was taken as the memory subset. Blood was collected by leukapheresis, and PBMCs were isolated by Ficoll-Histopaque density gradient centrifugation and then cryopreserved in liquid nitrogen vapor phase. Purity and quantity of every magnetically sorted T cell population were checked by analytical flow cytometry. Genomic DNA was isolated from each sorted fraction and quantified by UV absorbance on a Nanodrop 2000c. From cysteine to phenylalanine, the CDR3 is 17 amino acids long. Only CDR3 DNA remains: 51 bases, in frame from the first base. V is cut back by 0 bases and J by 4 bases, with 10 bases in the junction unmatched. Per the germline V gene, SGDLS is the CDR1 and YYNGEE is the CDR2.

This clonotype was sampled from a man under 40 in good health. The sequenced sample consisted of naive CD4+ T cells sorted from blood. Per the publication, the cell subset or site label means: CD45RA+ positively selected. The rearrangement joined TRBV9 to TRBJ2-5; TRBD2 fits 9 bases in the junction. The DNA sequence follows: TGTGCCAGCAGCGTAGCTCGGCCTAGCGGGAACAGAGAGACCCAGTACTTC. Translated, this gives CASSVARPSGNRETQYF.